This T cell receptor (beta chain) was retrieved from a study of monozygotic twins with inflammatory bowel disease. Eight separate reactions for every sample produced the cDNA. For each CDR3 protein, TCRdb gives one entry from its re-call of the 5' RACE reads, without DNA. The sample has some 170,000 distinct CDR3 sequences, and its top ten clones hold under 3.5%. There are 14 residues in the CDR3. CDR1 and CDR2 from the germline V gene are SGHRS and YFSETQ. Donors gave about 2.3 ml of blood apiece. Unfractionated whole blood yielded total RNA, and T cells were not sorted. The gene calls are TRBV5-1 and TRBJ2-7; TCRdb's assignment of TRBD2 cannot be checked, as there is no DNA. The sequence derives from a human donor with ulcerative colitis or Crohn's disease, or a healthy co-twin of an affected twin (not recorded which). The sequencing sample was made of blood. The chain's CDR3 is CASSFDSRNYEQYF.